This passage covers 21 T cell receptor beta chains from one sample sequenced in a study of cytomegalovirus exposure and HLA in healthy donors. PCR used 60 Vbeta primers and 13 Jbeta primers. Generated by immunoSEQ multiplex PCR, the TCRdb table keeps only in-frame clones and is missing some. The data contain 150,000 to 200,000 clones, approximately 73% of them singletons. Sequenced input: PBMCs. The receptors derive from a woman younger than 30 in good health and CMV-seropositive.

The V and J genes are TRBV19 and TRBJ2-1, with TRBD1 identical over 7 bases. From germline, CDR1 is LNHDA and CDR2 SQIVND (reference sequence). This CDR3 is 14 amino acids long. CDR3 amino acids: CAVTQGQNYNEQFF. CDR3 in DNA: TGTGCAGTGACGCAGGGACAGAACTACAATGAGCAGTTCTTC.

This chain uses TRBV19 with TRBJ1-5; TRBD1 matches at 10 bases. The V gene end was trimmed by 5 bases and the J gene end by 7 bases; junction bases not matched to a gene: 2. Per germline, CDR1 LNHDA and CDR2 SQIVND (reference sequence). The CDR3 sequence is 13 residues long. The CDR3 DNA reads as TGTGCCAGTAGTCAGGACAGGGGGCAGCCCCAGCATTTT. This gives the protein CASSQDRGQPQHF.

The chain carries TRBV5-1 and TRBJ2-3, with 11 bases fitting TRBD1. The CDR3 loop spans 15 amino acids. Unmatched junction bases numbered 5, after V lost 4 bases and J lost 4 bases. Germline values: CDR1 SGHRS, CDR2 YFSETQ. The CDR3 region has the DNA TGCGCCAGCAGCCTGGACAGGGGGCGCGCAGATACGCAGTATTTT. This gives the protein CASSLDRGRADTQYF.

The V gene is TRBV25-1, the J gene TRBJ2-3; possible D gene TRBD1, 5 bases. Germline assignment: CDR1 MGHDK and CDR2 SYGVNS. The germline V and J ends were trimmed by 3 bases and 2 bases, with 15 bases remaining between them. The CDR3 has 16 residues. The CDR3 DNA is TGTGCCAGCAGTGACCCCCACTCAGGGAACACAGATACGCAGTATTTT. Its protein product is CASSDPHSGNTDTQYF.

The CDR3 is CASSSFDRAGYGYTF. CDR3 bases: TGTGCCAGCAGCTCCTTCGACAGGGCTGGCTATGGCTACACCTTC. This chain links TRBV6-6 with TRBJ1-2; TRBD1 agrees at 7 bases. This CDR3 has 15 residues. Per the germline V gene, CDR1 is MNHNY and CDR2 is SVGAGI (reference sequence). Losses at the gene ends were 6 bases for V and 4 bases for J; bases not matched to a gene: 11.

J is TRBJ1-4 and V is TRBV28; D is uncertain. Germline V CDR1 and CDR2: MDHEN, SYDVKM. There are 16 residues in the CDR3. V shed 3 bases and J shed 0 bases, with 11 bases lying between them. The CDR3 here is CASSLAGISTNEKLFF. CDR3 nucleotide sequence: TGTGCCAGCAGTTTGGCGGGGATCTCAACTAATGAAAAACTGTTTTTT.

The rearrangement uses TRBV7-9 and TRBJ2-3; perhaps TRBD1 as D (6 bases). Looked up from germline, CDR1 is SEHNR and CDR2 is FQNEAQ (reference sequence). V was pared by 3 bases and J by 1 base, with 14 bases between. The CDR3 extends over 16 amino acids. Here the CDR3 reads CASSFFRNRGTDTQYF. The CDR3 nucleotides are TGTGCCAGCAGCTTCTTCAGGAACAGGGGCACAGATACGCAGTATTTT.

This clone showed up just a few times. The V call is TRBV7-9, the J call TRBJ2-3; TRBD1 matches at 10 bases. Unmatched junction bases numbered 3, after V lost 0 bases and J lost 3 bases. This CDR3 has 16 amino acids. CDR1 SEHNR and CDR2 FQNEAQ come from the germline V gene (reference sequence). CDR3: CASSLAGQGYTDTQYF. CDR3 DNA: TGTGCCAGCAGCTTAGCGGGACAGGGGTATACAGATACGCAGTATTTT.

The chain has TRBV7-9 and TRBJ1-6; 9 nucleotides agree with TRBD1. The J segment lost 6 bases and the V segment lost 6 bases, leaving 6 bases of the junction unmatched. CDR1 is SEHNR, CDR2 FQNEAQ, per germline (reference sequence). This CDR3 spans 15 amino acids. CDR3 in DNA: TGTGCCAGCAGTCAAGGGGACAGGGTTAATTCACCCCTCCACTTT. It is translated as CASSQGDRVNSPLHF.

Only one count was recorded for this clone. The chain has TRBV2 and TRBJ2-7; D unclear. The germline V and J ends were trimmed by 2 bases and 4 bases, with 6 bases remaining between them. The CDR3 has 12 amino acids. The germline V gene encodes CDR1 SNHLY and CDR2 FYNNEI. The chain's CDR3 is CASSERVYEQYF. CDR3 DNA sequence: TGTGCCAGCAGTGAACGTGTTTACGAGCAGTACTTC.

The chain employs TRBV29-1 and TRBJ1-2; D is uncertain. V was trimmed by 5 bases and J by 8 bases, leaving 6 bases between them. The CDR3 runs to 9 residues. Germline V CDR1 and CDR2: SQVTM, ANQGSEA. The CDR3 here is CSVSGGYTF. The CDR3 DNA reads as TGCAGCGTTTCTGGCGGCTACACCTTC.

The chain uses TRBV4-1 and TRBJ2-1; a possible D gene is TRBD2 (7 bases). The CDR3 contains 15 residues. Germline assignment: CDR1 MGHRA and CDR2 YSYEKL. V lost 6 bases and J 2 bases, leaving 14 bases between the germline ends. In nucleotides, the CDR3 is TGCGCCAGCAGGGGGGGCGGGGGTGCCTACAATGAGCAGTTCTTC. It yields the protein CASRGGGGAYNEQFF.

The chain carries TRBV10-3 and TRBJ2-1; 11 bases align to TRBD2. The V gene end was trimmed by 10 bases and the J gene end by 1 base; junction bases not matched to a gene: 3. Looked up from germline, CDR1 is ENHRY and CDR2 is SYGVKD. The CDR3 is 14 amino acids. CDR3 bases: TGTGCCACACTAGCGGGGGTATCCTACAATGAGCAGTTCTTC. Its translation is CATLAGVSYNEQFF.

The V gene is TRBV5-4, the J gene TRBJ1-3; D perhaps matches TRBD1 (6 bases). Trimming cost V 4 bases and J 0 bases, with 11 bases left between them. The CDR3 totals 15 residues. Germline assignment: CDR1 SGHNT and CDR2 YYREEE (reference sequence). The CDR3 spells CASSPDSSSGNTIYF. Written as DNA, the CDR3 is TGTGCCAGCAGCCCGGACAGCAGCTCTGGAAACACCATATATTTT.

V is TRBV27 and J is TRBJ1-5; perhaps TRBD1 as D (6 bases). The CDR3 extends over 14 amino acids. Germline CDR1 MNHEY, CDR2 SMNVEV (reference sequence). V dropped 9 bases and J dropped 2 bases, with 14 bases sitting between them. The CDR3: CASSPGVGNQPQHF. The CDR3 nucleotides read TGTGCCAGTTCCCCAGGGGTAGGCAATCAGCCCCAGCATTTT.

This clone was seen a few times. Distinct nucleotide sequences in the sample also encode this CDR3. This rearrangement joins TRBV18 to TRBJ1-5; unclear D gene. V dropped 3 bases and J dropped 4 bases, with 10 bases sitting between them. This CDR3 is 14 amino acids long. From germline, CDR1 is KGHSH and CDR2 LQKENI. The CDR3 DNA reads as TGTGCCAGCTCACCCCCGGGTGGGAATCAGCCCCAGCATTTT. As protein: CASSPPGGNQPQHF.

This clone came up a few times. The rearrangement joins TRBV5-6 to TRBJ2-7, with TRBD1 matching over 10 bases. CDR1 SGHDT and CDR2 YYEEEE come from the germline V gene. V shed 3 bases, J shed 3 bases, and the junction held 6 bases outside the gene matches. The CDR3 spans 15 residues. In nucleotides, the CDR3 is TGTGCCAGCAGCTCTTTGGGACAGGGGAGCTACGAGCAGTACTTC. Protein sequence: CASSSLGQGSYEQYF. Using reference TRBV5-6 and TRBJ2-7 for the parts outside the CDR3, the full variable domain is DAGVTQSPTHLIKTRGQQVTLRCSPKSGHDTVSWYQQALGQGPQFIFQYYEEEERQRGNFPDRFSGHQFPNYSSELNVNALLLGDSALYLCASSSLGQGSYEQYFGPGTRLTVT.

V usage is TRBV11-2 and J usage is TRBJ1-2; D perhaps matches TRBD1 (6 bases). V dropped 1 base and J dropped 7 bases, with 10 bases sitting between them. This CDR3 region has 13 residues. CDR1 and CDR2 from the germline V gene are SGHAT and FQNNGV. CDR3 residues: CASSLGQEAGYTF. CDR3 in DNA: TGTGCCAGCAGCTTAGGACAGGAGGCTGGCTACACCTTC.

This chain joins TRBV18 and TRBJ2-1; 8 nucleotides line up with TRBD2. CDR3 length: 14 residues. Per the germline V gene, CDR1 is KGHSH and CDR2 is LQKENI. With 8 bases clipped from V and 6 bases from J, the junction kept 9 bases outside the gene matches. CDR3 nucleotide sequence: TGTGCCAGCCGTGGGGTAAGCGGGGGCAATGAGCAGTTCTTC. Protein sequence: CASRGVSGGNEQFF.

The rearrangement uses TRBV7-9 and TRBJ1-1, with a possible D match to TRBD1 (5 bases). This CDR3 contains 16 residues. Looked up from germline, CDR1 is SEHNR and CDR2 is FQNEAQ (reference sequence). V dropped 1 base and J dropped 1 base, with 13 bases sitting between them. The CDR3 reads CASSLGRTPENTEAFF. The CDR3 bases are TGTGCCAGCAGCTTAGGACGGACACCGGAGAACACTGAAGCTTTCTTT.

The chain uses TRBV5-6 and TRBJ2-6; 7 bases agree with TRBD2. Germline CDR1 is SGHDT and CDR2 is YYEEEE. The CDR3 is 18 residues long. V lost 3 bases to trimming and J lost 0 bases; unmatched junction nucleotides: 9. In nucleotides, the CDR3 is TGTGCCAGCAGCTCGAGGCGGGGGTCCCTCTCTGGGGCCAACGTCCTGACTTTC. It encodes CASSSRRGSLSGANVLTF.